This TCR beta chain emerged from a study of blood T cell repertoires in COVID-19. Study-level information: The United States, Italy and Spain provided the acute and convalescent COVID-19 samples.

Measured with immunoSEQ multiplex PCR; TCRdb has only the in-frame clones, and not every one. This table holds tens of thousands of clones, 85% found once. This clonotype was sampled from a human donor in a cohort sampled during active COVID-19. The sequenced sample consisted of peripheral blood.

CDR3 sequence reads: CASRFRGSGQPQHF. CDR3 nucleotides: TGTGCCAGCAGATTCAGGGGGAGCGGGCAGCCCCAGCATTTT. V is TRBV7-8 and J is TRBJ1-5; 7 bases align to TRBD1. The germline V gene has CDR1 SGHVS and CDR2 FQNEAQ. The ends lost 6 bases at V and 7 bases at J; junction bases unmatched: 9. CDR3 length: 14 amino acids.